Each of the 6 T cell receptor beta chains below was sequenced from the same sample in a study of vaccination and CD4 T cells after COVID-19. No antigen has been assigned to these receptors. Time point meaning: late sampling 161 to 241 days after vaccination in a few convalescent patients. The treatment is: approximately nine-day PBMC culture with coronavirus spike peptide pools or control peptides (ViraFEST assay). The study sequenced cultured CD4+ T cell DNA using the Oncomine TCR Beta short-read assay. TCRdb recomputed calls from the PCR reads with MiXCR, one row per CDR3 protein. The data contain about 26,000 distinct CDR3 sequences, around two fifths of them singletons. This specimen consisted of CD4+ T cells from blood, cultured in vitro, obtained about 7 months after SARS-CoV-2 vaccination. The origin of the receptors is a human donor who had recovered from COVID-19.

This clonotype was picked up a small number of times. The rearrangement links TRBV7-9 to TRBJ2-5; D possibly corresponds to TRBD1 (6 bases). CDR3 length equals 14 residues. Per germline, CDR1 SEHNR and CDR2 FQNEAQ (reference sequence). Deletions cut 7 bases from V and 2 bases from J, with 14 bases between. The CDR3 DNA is TGTGCCAGCAACAGAGGGGACACGCAAGAGACCCAGTACTTC. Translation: CASNRGDTQETQYF. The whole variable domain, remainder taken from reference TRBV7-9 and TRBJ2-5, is DTGVSQNPRHKITKRGQNVTFRCDPISEHNRLYWYRQTLGQGPEFLTYFQNEAQLEKSRLLSDRFSAERPKGSFSTLEIQRTEQGDSAMYLCASNRGDTQETQYFGPGTRLLVL.

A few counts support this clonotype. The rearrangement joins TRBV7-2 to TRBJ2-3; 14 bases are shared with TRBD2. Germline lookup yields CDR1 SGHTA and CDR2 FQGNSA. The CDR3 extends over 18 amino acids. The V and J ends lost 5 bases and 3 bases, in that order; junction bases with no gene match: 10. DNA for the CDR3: TGTGCCAGCAGCCTAAGGACTAGCGGGAGGTCGCGGACAGATACGCAGTATTTT. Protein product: CASSLRTSGRSRTDTQYF.

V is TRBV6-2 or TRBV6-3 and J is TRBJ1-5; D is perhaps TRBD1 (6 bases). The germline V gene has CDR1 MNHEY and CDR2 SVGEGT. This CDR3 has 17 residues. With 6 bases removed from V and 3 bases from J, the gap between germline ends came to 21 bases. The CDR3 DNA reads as TGTGCCAGCAGGTCCCCAGGGGACAATAGCCTCAATCAGCCCCAGCATTTT. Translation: CASRSPGDNSLNQPQHF.

In DNA form, the CDR3 reads TGTGCCATCAGTGTACAGGGGGGTTACGAGCAGTACTTC. Its translation: CAISVQGGYEQYF. This chain joins TRBV10-3 and TRBJ2-7, with 8 bases identical to TRBD1. J gave up 4 bases and V 4 bases, and 3 bases lay outside the gene matches. The CDR3 contains 13 residues. Germline V gene data show CDR1 as ENHRY and CDR2 as SYGVKD.

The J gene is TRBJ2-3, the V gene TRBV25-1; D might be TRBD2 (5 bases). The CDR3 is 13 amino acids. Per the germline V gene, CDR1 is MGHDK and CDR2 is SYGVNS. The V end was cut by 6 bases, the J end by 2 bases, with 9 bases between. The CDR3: CASREDFTDTQYF. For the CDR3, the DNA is TGTGCCAGCAGGGAGGACTTCACAGATACGCAGTATTTT.

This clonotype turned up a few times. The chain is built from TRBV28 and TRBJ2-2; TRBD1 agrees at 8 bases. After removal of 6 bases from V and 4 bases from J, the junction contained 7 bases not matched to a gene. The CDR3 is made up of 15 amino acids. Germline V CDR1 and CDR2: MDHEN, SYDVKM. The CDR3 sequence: CASSPGGVTTGELFF. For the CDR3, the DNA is TGTGCCAGCAGCCCAGGGGGCGTGACCACCGGGGAGCTGTTTTTT.